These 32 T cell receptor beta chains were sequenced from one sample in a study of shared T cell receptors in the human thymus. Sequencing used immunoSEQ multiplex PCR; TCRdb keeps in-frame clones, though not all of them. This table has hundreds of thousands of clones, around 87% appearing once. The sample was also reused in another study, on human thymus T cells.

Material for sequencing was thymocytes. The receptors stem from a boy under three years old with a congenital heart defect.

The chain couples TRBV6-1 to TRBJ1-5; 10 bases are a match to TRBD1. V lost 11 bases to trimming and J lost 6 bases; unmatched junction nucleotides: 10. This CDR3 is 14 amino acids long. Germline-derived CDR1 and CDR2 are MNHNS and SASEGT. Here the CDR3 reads CAATRTGGGQPQHF. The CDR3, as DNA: TGTGCCGCGACCCGGACAGGGGGTGGTCAGCCCCAGCATTTT.

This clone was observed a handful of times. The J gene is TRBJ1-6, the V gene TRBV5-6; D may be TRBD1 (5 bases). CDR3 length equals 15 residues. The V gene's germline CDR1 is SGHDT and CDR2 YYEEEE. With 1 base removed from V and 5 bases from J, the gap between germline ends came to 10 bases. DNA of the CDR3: TGTGCCAGCAGCTTGATAAGGGGCCATAATTCACCCCTCCACTTT. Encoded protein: CASSLIRGHNSPLHF.

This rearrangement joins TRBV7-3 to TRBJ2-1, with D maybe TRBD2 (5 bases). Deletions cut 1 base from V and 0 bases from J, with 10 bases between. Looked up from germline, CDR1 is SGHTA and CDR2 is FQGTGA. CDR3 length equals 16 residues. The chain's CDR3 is CASSLRGPSSYNEQFF. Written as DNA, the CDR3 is TGTGCCAGCAGCTTAAGAGGGCCGAGCTCCTACAATGAGCAGTTCTTC.

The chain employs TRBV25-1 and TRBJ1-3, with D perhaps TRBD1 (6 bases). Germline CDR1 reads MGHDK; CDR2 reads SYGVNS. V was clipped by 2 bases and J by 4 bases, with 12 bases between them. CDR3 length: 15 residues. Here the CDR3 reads CASSEARGSGNTIYF. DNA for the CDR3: TGTGCCAGCAGTGAAGCCAGGGGTTCAGGAAACACCATATATTTT.

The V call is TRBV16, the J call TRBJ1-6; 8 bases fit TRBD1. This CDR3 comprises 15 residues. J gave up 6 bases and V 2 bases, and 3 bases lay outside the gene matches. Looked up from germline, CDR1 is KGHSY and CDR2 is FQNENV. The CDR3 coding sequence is TGTGCCAGCAGCCAAGGGACAGGAGGTAATTCACCCCTCCACTTT. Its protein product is CASSQGTGGNSPLHF.

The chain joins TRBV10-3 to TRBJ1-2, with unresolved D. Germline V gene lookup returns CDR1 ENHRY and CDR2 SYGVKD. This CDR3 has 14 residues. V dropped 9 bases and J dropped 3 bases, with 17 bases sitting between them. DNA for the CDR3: TGTGCCATTAGACCCCCGGGAGAGTACTATGGCTACACCTTC. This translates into CAIRPPGEYYGYTF.

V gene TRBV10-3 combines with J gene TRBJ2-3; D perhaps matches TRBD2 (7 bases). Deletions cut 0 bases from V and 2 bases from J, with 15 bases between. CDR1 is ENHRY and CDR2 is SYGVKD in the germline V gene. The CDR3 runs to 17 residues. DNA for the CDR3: TGTGCCATCAGTGAGTCGAAGGCGGGGGCCCCCACAGATACGCAGTATTTT. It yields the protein CAISESKAGAPTDTQYF.

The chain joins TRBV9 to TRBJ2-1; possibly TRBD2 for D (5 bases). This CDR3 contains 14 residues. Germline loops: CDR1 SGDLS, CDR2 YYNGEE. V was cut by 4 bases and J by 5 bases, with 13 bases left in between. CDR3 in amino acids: CASSPRAADNEQFF. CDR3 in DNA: TGTGCCAGCAGCCCTCGAGCAGCGGACAATGAGCAGTTCTTC. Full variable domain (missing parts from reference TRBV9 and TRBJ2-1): DSGVTQTPKHLITATGQRVTLRCSPRSGDLSVYWYQQSLDQGLQFLIQYYNGEERAKGNILERFSAQQFPDLHSELNLSSLELGDSALYFCASSPRAADNEQFFGPGTRLTVL.

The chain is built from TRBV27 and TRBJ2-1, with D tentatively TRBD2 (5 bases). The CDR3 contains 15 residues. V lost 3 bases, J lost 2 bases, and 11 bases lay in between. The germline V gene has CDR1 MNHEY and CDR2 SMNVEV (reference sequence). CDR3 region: CASSFLAFTYNEQFF. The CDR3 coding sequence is TGTGCCAGCAGTTTCCTAGCTTTTACCTACAATGAGCAGTTCTTC.

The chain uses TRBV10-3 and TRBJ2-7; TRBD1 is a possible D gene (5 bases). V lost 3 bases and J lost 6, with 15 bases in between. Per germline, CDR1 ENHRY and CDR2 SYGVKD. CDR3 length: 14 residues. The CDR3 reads CAISDQGMVSEQYF. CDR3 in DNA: TGTGCCATCAGTGATCAGGGTATGGTTAGCGAGCAGTACTTC.

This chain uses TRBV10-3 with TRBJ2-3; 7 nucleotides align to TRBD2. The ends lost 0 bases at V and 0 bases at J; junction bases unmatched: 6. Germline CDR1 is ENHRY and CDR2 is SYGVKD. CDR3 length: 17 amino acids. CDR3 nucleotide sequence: TGTGCCATCAGTGAGTCCTATGACGGGGGGAGCACAGATACGCAGTATTTT. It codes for CAISESYDGGSTDTQYF.

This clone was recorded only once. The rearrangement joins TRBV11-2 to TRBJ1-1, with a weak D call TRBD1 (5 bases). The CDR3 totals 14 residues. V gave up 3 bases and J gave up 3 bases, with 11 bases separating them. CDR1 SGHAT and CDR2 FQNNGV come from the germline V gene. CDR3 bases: TGTGCCAGCAGCTTGGGCAGGGCGGACACTGAAGCTTTCTTT. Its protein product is CASSLGRADTEAFF.

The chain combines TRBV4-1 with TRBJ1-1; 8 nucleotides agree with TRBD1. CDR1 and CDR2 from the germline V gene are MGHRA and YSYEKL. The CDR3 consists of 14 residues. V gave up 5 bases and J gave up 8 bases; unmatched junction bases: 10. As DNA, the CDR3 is TGCGCCAGCAGCAAGACAGGGGAGCCCGAGGAAGCTTTCTTT. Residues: CASSKTGEPEEAFF.

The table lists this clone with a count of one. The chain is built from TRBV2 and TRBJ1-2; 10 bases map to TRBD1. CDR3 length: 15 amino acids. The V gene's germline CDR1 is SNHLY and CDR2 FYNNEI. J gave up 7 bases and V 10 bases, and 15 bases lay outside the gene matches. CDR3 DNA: TGTGCCACCTACCGGACAGGGGGACCAAAGGGTGGCTACACCTTC. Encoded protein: CATYRTGGPKGGYTF. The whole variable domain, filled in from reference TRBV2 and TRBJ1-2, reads EPEVTQTPSHQVTQMGQEVILRCVPISNHLYFYWYRQILGQKVEFLVSFYNNEISEKSEIFDDQFSVERPDGSNFTLKIRSTKLEDSAMYFCATYRTGGPKGGYTFGSGTRLTVV.

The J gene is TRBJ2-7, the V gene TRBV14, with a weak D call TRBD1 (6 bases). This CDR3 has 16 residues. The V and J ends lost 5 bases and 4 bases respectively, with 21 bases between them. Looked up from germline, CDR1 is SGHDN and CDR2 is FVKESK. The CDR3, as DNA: TGTGCCAGCAGCTCCCGACAGGTAGTAATGGGATACGAGCAGTACTTC. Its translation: CASSSRQVVMGYEQYF. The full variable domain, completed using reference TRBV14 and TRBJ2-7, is EAGVTQFPSHSVIEKGQTVTLRCDPISGHDNLYWYRRVMGKEIKFLLHFVKESKQDESGMPNNRFLAERTGGTYSTLKVQPAELEDSGVYFCASSSRQVVMGYEQYFGPGTRLTVT.

DNA of the CDR3: TGTGCCAGCAGTTACACAGGGGGCGCTGGGGCCAACGTCCTGACTTTC. Encoded protein: CASSYTGGAGANVLTF. J is TRBJ2-6 and V is TRBV6-5; 9 nucleotides line up with TRBD1. There are 16 residues in the CDR3. Germline values: CDR1 MNHEY, CDR2 SVGAGI. Germline trimming cut 2 bases from V and 2 bases from J; bases unmatched to any gene: 1.

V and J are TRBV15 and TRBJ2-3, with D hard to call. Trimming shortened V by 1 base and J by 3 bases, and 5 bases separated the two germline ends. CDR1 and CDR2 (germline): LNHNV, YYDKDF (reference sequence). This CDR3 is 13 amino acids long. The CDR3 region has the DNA TGTGCCACCAGCAGAGTAGAAACAGATACGCAGTATTTT. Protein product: CATSRVETDTQYF.

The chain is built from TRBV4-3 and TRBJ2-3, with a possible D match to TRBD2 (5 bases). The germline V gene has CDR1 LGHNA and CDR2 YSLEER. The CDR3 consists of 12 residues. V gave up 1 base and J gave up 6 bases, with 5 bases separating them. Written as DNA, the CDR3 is TGCGCCAGCAGCCAAGGAGGGGATACGCAGTATTTT. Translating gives CASSQGGDTQYF.

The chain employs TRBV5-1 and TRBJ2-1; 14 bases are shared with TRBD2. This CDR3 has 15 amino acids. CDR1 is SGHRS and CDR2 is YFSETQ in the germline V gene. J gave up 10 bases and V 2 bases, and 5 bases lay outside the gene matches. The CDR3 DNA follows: TGCGCCAGCAGCTTTCTCGGACTAGCGGGAGGCGAGCAGTTCTTC. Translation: CASSFLGLAGGEQFF.

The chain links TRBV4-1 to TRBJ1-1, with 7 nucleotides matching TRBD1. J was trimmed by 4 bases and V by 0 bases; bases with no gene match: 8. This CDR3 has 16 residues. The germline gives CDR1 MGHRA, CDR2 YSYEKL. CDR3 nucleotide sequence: TGCGCCAGCAGCCAAGATTCGAGGGGGCTGGGCACTGAAGCTTTCTTT. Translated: CASSQDSRGLGTEAFF.

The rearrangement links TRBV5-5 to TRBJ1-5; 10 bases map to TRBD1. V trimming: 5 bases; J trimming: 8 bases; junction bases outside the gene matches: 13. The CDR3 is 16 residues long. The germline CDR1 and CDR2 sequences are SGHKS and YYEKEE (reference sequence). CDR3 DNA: TGTGCCAGCAGTGCAATCCCGGGACAGGGGCAGGAGCCCCAGCATTTT. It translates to CASSAIPGQGQEPQHF.

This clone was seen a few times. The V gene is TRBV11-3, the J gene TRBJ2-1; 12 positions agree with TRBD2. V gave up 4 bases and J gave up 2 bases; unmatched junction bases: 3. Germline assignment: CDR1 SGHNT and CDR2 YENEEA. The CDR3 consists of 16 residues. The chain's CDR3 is CASSSSGRAPYNEQFF. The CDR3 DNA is TGTGCCAGCAGCTCTAGCGGGAGGGCCCCCTACAATGAGCAGTTCTTC. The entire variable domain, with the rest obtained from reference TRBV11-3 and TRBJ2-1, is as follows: EAGVVQSPRYKIIEKKQPVAFWCNPISGHNTLYWYLQNLGQGPELLIRYENEEAVDDSQLPKDRFSAERLKGVDSTLKIQPAELGDSAVYLCASSSSGRAPYNEQFFGPGTRLTVL.

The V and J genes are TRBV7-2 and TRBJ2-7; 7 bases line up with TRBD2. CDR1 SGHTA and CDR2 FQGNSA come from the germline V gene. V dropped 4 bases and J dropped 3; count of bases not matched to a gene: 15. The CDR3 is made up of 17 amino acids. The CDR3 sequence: CASSSPALGGARYEQYF. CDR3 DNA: TGTGCCAGCAGCTCCCCAGCCTTGGGAGGGGCTCGCTACGAGCAGTACTTC.

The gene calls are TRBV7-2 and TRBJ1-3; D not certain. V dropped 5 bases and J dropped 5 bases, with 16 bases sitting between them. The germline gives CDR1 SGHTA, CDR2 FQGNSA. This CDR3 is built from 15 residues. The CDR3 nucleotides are TGTGCCAGCAGCCATGTGGAGGGTGTAAGAAACACCATATATTTT. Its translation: CASSHVEGVRNTIYF.

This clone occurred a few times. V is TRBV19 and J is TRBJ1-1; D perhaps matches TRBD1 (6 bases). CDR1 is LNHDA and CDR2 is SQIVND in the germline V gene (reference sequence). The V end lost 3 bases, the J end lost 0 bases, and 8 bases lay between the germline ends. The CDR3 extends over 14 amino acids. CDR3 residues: CASSMRTVNTEAFF. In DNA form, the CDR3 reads TGTGCCAGTAGTATGAGGACAGTGAACACTGAAGCTTTCTTT. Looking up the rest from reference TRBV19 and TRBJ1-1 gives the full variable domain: DGGITQSPKYLFRKEGQNVTLSCEQNLNHDAMYWYRQDPGQGLRLIYYSQIVNDFQKGDIAEGYSVSREKKESFPLTVTSAQKNPTAFYLCASSMRTVNTEAFFGQGTRLTVV.

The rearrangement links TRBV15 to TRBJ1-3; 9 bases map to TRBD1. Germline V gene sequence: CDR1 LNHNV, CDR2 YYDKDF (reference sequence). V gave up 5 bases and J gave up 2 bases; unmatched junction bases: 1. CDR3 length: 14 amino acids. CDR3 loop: CATSGTGTGNTIYF. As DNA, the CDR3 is TGTGCCACCAGCGGGACAGGGACTGGAAACACCATATATTTT.

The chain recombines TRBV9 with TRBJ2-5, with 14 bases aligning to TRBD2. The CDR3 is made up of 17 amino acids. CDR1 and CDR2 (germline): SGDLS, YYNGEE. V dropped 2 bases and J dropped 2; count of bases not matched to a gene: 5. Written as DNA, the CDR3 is TGTGCCAGCAGCGTGGGACTAGCGGGAGAAGGGCAAGAGACCCAGTACTTC. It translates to CASSVGLAGEGQETQYF.

The CDR3 nucleotides read TGTGCCACCAGCAGGGTCGGGGACAGCGATCCCCTACAAGAGACCCAGTACTTC. This sequence encodes CATSRVGDSDPLQETQYF. This chain links TRBV15 with TRBJ2-5; the match to TRBD1 covers 7 bases. Trimming cost V 3 bases and J 2 bases; bases outside gene matches: 15. The CDR3 totals 18 residues. The germline V gene encodes CDR1 LNHNV and CDR2 YYDKDF (reference sequence). The full variable domain, rest sourced from reference TRBV15 and TRBJ2-5, is DAMVIQNPRYQVTQFGKPVTLSCSQTLNHNVMYWYQQKSSQAPKLLFHYYDKDFNNEADTPDNFQSRRPNTSFCFLDIRSPGLGDTAMYLCATSRVGDSDPLQETQYFGPGTRLLVL.

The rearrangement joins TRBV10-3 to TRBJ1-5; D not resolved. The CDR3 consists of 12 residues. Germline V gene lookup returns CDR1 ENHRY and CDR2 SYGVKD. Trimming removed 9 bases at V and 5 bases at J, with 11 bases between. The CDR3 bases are TGTGCCATACCTCTGCGGGATCAGCCCCAGCATTTT. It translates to CAIPLRDQPQHF.

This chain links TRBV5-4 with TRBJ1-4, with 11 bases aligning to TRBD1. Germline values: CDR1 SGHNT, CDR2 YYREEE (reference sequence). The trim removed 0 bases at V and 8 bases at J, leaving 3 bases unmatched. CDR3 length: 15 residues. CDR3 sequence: CASSLGTGGGEKLFF. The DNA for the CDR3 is TGTGCCAGCAGCTTGGGGACAGGGGGCGGGGAAAAACTGTTTTTT.

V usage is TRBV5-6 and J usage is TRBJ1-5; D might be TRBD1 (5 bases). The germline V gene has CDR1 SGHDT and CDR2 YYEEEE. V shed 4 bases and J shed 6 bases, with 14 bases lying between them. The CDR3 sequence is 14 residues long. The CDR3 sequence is CASSLGTFSQPQHF. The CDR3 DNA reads TGTGCCAGCAGCCTCGGGACTTTCAGTCAGCCCCAGCATTTT.

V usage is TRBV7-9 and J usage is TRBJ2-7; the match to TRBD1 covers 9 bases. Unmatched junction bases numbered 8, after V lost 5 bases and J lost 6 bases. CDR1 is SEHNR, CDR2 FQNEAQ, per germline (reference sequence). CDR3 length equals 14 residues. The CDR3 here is CASSSAGQGLEQYF. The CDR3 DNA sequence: TGTGCCAGCAGCAGCGCGGGACAGGGTCTCGAGCAGTACTTC.